This entry describes one T cell receptor (beta chain). Its antigen is still unknown. The data originate from a study of shared clonotypes between healthy human individuals. Whole-study context: Researchers assigned three CD4 naive, three CD4 memory, two CD8 naive and one CD8 memory plate to each donor. Overall study results and limits: Shared across a few donors were roughly 5% of the naive CD4 clonotypes.

Clones were read by immunoSEQ multiplex PCR, and TCRdb kept only the in-frame ones, dropping some. The sample lists approximately 2.3 million clones; roughly 93% were seen once. The CDR3 covers 16 residues. Trimming removed 4 bases from V and 0 bases from J, with 16 bases in between. CDR1 is SGHRS, CDR2 YFSETQ, per germline. The clonotype comes from a man younger than 35 in good health. Some clones in this sample may be carry-over from other donors' samples. Material for sequencing was naive CD4+ T cells from PBMCs. Subset indicated: CD45RA+ positively selected. The rearrangement links TRBV5-1 to TRBJ1-2, with TRBD1 as a possible D gene (6 bases). The CDR3 is CASSPGGTTTNYGYTF. CDR3 nucleotides: TGCGCCAGCAGCCCCGGGGGGACAACAACTAACTATGGCTACACCTTC.